These T cell receptor beta chains were read from a single sample in a study of identical twins. In TCRdb, the 5' RACE reads were re-called with MiXCR into one record per CDR3 protein. The sample shows hundreds of thousands of distinct CDR3 sequences, 5.5% to 6.5% of them seen only once. What was sequenced was naive T cells sorted from blood. All receptors derive from a man between 18 and 35 years old in good health. The CDR3 runs from the conserved cysteine through the conserved F or W. A D gene is named only where the DNA matches it firmly. Only some rows state a clone size, as once, few, many or a class for expanded clones.

size	V	J	D	CDR3	DNA
.	TRBV29-1	TRBJ1-3	.	CSVRRGSDTIYF	TGCAGCGTTCGCAGGGGAAGCGACACCATATATTTT
.	TRBV5-1	TRBJ2-1	TRBD2	CASSLGVLAEFYNEQFF	TGCGCCAGCAGCTTGGGGGTACTAGCGGAGTTCTACAATGAGCAGTTCTTC
.	TRBV5-1	TRBJ1-2	TRBD1	CASSLKGTADGYTF	TGCGCCAGCAGCTTGAAGGGGACAGCGGATGGCTACACCTTC
.	TRBV5-1	TRBJ2-2	TRBD2	CASSLVERGDTGELFF	TGCGCCAGCAGCTTGGTCGAGCGGGGGGACACCGGGGAGCTGTTTTTT
.	TRBV12-5	TRBJ1-6	.	CASGFGPLGSPLHF	TGTGCTAGTGGTTTCGGGCCCCTCGGATCACCCCTCCACTTT
many	TRBV20-1	TRBJ2-1	.	CSVRGEYNEQFF	TGCAGTGTCAGGGGCGAATACAATGAGCAGTTCTTC
few	TRBV29-1	TRBJ2-5	.	CSVVGHRAETQYF	TGCAGCGTTGTCGGACACCGGGCGGAGACCCAGTACTTC
.	TRBV29-1	TRBJ1-2	.	CSVSPADRSPYGYTF	TGCAGCGTTTCCCCGGCAGACAGGTCCCCCTATGGCTACACCTTC
.	TRBV7-2	TRBJ1-2	.	CASSSRTRNYGYTF	TGTGCCAGCAGCTCTCGCACCCGTAACTATGGCTACACCTTC
.	TRBV5-5	TRBJ1-5	.	CASSLGVIQPQHF	TGTGCCAGCAGCTTGGGAGTGATTCAGCCCCAGCATTTT
many	TRBV7-2	TRBJ1-5	.	CASTAWAGTTQPQHF	TGTGCCAGCACAGCTTGGGCAGGGACTACTCAGCCCCAGCATTTT
.	TRBV2	TRBJ1-5	.	CASSDPGALQPQHF	TGTGCCAGCAGTGATCCGGGGGCACTTCAGCCCCAGCATTTT
once	TRBV23-1	TRBJ1-5	.	CASSPRDISQPQHF	TGCGCCAGCAGTCCCAGGGATATTAGCCAGCCCCAGCATTTT
.	TRBV12-3/TRBV12-4	TRBJ1-1	.	CASSWGRMNTEAFF	TGTGCCAGCAGTTGGGGCAGGATGAACACTGAAGCTTTCTTT
.	TRBV6-1	TRBJ2-5	.	CASSGEIQETQYF	TGTGCCAGCAGTGGGGAGATCCAAGAGACCCAGTACTTC
.	TRBV7-7	TRBJ2-5	.	CASSLRHQETQYF	TGTGCCAGCAGCTTACGGCACCAAGAGACCCAGTACTTC
few	TRBV4-2	TRBJ1-1	TRBD1	CASSQVDRGGYEAFF	TGTGCCAGCAGCCAAGTGGACAGGGGGGGATATGAAGCTTTCTTT
many	TRBV10-3	TRBJ2-1	.	CAISEYGSYNEQFF	TGTGCCATCAGTGAATACGGTTCCTACAATGAGCAGTTCTTC
many	TRBV5-1	TRBJ2-3	.	CASSSLDGLGADTQYF	TGCGCCAGCAGCAGCCTCGACGGACTCGGGGCAGATACGCAGTATTTT
many	TRBV5-1	TRBJ1-1	.	CASSFIQGEAFF	TGCGCCAGCAGCTTCATTCAGGGTGAAGCTTTCTTT
many	TRBV20-1	TRBJ1-5	.	CSARVPPGRGNQPQHF	TGCAGTGCTAGAGTTCCCCCGGGACGGGGCAATCAGCCCCAGCATTTT
.	TRBV12-3/TRBV12-4	TRBJ1-5	TRBD1	CASSFMGTAYSNQPQHF	TGTGCCAGCAGTTTCATGGGGACAGCGTATAGCAATCAGCCCCAGCATTTT
.	TRBV2	TRBJ2-3	.	CASTQGALTDTQYF	TGTGCCAGCACCCAAGGGGCACTCACAGATACGCAGTATTTT
many	TRBV24-1	TRBJ2-1	.	CATAVSSYNEQFF	TGTGCCACGGCCGTAAGCTCCTACAATGAGCAGTTCTTC
few	TRBV25-1	TRBJ2-7	.	CASSEFGGLPSYEQYF	TGTGCCAGCAGTGAATTTGGTGGGCTACCGTCCTACGAGCAGTACTTC
many	TRBV20-1	TRBJ2-1	TRBD2	CSARAWASGRGEQFF	TGCAGTGCTAGAGCGTGGGCTAGCGGGAGAGGTGAGCAGTTCTTC
many	TRBV12-3/TRBV12-4	TRBJ2-2	.	CASSRTGELFF	TGTGCCAGCAGCCGGACCGGGGAGCTGTTTTTT
many	TRBV6-1	TRBJ1-1	TRBD1	CASSENRGTEAFF	TGTGCCAGCAGTGAGAACAGGGGGACTGAAGCTTTCTTT
many	TRBV28	TRBJ2-2	TRBD1	CASSEPGGESLTGELFF	TGTGCCAGCAGCGAGCCAGGGGGCGAGTCCCTAACCGGGGAGCTGTTTTTT
.	TRBV20-1	TRBJ2-5	.	CSARRGQNKETQYF	TGCAGTGCTAGGAGAGGACAGAACAAAGAGACCCAGTACTTC
.	TRBV10-3	TRBJ2-3	.	CASTRDGTSTDTQYF	TGTGCCTCGACGAGGGACGGTACTAGCACAGATACGCAGTATTTT
few	TRBV2	TRBJ2-1	TRBD2	CASSGIREVDFF	TGTGCCAGCAGCGGGATACGGGAGGTGGATTTCTTC
few	TRBV24-1	TRBJ2-1	TRBD2	CATSDFGGRSHNEQFF	TGTGCCACCAGTGATTTTGGCGGGAGGTCCCACAATGAGCAGTTCTTC
.	TRBV6-2/TRBV6-3	TRBJ2-5	TRBD1	CASSHGQGVQETQYF	TGTGCCAGCAGCCATGGACAGGGGGTACAAGAGACCCAGTACTTC
few	TRBV5-5	TRBJ2-3	.	CASSWTEGRDTQYF	TGTGCCAGCAGCTGGACAGAGGGGAGGGATACGCAGTATTTT
few	TRBV7-9	TRBJ2-1	.	CASSTTWQFF	TGTGCCAGCAGCACTACGTGGCAGTTCTTC
many	TRBV29-1	TRBJ2-7	.	CSVEWVQGYEQYF	TGCAGCGTTGAATGGGTCCAGGGATACGAGCAGTACTTC
many	TRBV6-2/TRBV6-3	TRBJ2-1	TRBD2	CASTPLAWSSYNEQFF	TGTGCCAGCACCCCACTAGCGTGGAGCTCCTACAATGAGCAGTTCTTC
few	TRBV2	TRBJ2-5	.	CASMGIQETQYF	TGTGCCAGCATGGGTATCCAAGAGACCCAGTACTTC
many	TRBV28	TRBJ2-2	TRBD2	CASRRTSGSIGELFF	TGTGCCAGCAGGCGGACTAGCGGGAGTATCGGGGAGCTGTTTTTT
many	TRBV29-1	TRBJ2-1	.	CSDLRESYNEQFF	TGCAGCGACCTCAGGGAATCCTACAATGAGCAGTTCTTC
many	TRBV12-3/TRBV12-4	TRBJ1-2	.	CASIRGAREGYTF	TGTGCCAGCATCCGTGGGGCGAGGGAGGGCTACACCTTC
many	TRBV11-1	TRBJ2-3	TRBD1	CASSSGTGRTDTQYF	TGTGCCAGCAGTTCCGGGACAGGCCGCACAGATACGCAGTATTTT
many	TRBV5-1	TRBJ2-3	.	CASRRSTDTQYF	TGCGCCAGCAGACGCAGCACAGATACGCAGTATTTT
few	TRBV7-2	TRBJ2-7	.	CASSFIGTLYEQYF	TGTGCCAGCAGCTTTATAGGGACTCTCTACGAGCAGTACTTC